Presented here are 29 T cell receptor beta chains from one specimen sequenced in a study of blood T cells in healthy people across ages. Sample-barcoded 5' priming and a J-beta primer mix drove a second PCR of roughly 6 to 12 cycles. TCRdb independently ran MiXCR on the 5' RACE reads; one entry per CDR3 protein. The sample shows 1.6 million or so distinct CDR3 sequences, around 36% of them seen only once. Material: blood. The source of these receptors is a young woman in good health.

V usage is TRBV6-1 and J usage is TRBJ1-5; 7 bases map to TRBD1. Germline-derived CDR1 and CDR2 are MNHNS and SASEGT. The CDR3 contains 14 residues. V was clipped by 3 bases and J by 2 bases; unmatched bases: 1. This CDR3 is CASSDQGGNQPQHF. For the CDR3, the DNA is TGTGCCAGCAGTGATCAGGGGGGCAATCAGCCCCAGCATTTT.

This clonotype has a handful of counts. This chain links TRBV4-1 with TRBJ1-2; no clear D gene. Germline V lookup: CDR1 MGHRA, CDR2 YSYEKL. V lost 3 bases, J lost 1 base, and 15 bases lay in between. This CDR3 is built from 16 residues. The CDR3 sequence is CASSQDNRPVNYGYTF. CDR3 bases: TGCGCCAGCAGCCAGGATAACAGACCCGTTAACTATGGCTACACCTTC.

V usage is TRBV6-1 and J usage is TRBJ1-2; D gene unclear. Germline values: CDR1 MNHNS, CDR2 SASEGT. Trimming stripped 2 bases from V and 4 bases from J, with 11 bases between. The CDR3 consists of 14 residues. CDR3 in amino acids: CASSETQGSYGYTF. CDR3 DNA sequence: TGTGCCAGCAGTGAAACGCAAGGTTCCTATGGCTACACCTTC.

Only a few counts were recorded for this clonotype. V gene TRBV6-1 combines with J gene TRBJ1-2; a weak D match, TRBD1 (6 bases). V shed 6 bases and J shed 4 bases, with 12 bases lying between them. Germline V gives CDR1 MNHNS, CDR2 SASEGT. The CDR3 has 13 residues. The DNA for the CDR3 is TGTGCCAGCAGCCGGGACACCTTCTATGGCTACACCTTC. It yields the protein CASSRDTFYGYTF.

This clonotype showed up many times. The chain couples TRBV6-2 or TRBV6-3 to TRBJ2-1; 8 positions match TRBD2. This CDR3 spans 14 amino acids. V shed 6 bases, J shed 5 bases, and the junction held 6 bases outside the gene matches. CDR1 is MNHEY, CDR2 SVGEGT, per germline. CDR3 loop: CASRNGGADNEQFF. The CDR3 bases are TGTGCCAGCAGGAACGGGGGGGCCGACAATGAGCAGTTCTTC.

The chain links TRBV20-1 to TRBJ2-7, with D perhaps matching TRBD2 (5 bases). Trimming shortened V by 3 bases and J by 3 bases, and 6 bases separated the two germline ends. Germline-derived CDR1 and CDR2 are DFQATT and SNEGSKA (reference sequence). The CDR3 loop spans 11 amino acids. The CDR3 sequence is CSASGIYEQYF. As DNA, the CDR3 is TGCAGTGCTAGCGGGATCTACGAGCAGTACTTC.

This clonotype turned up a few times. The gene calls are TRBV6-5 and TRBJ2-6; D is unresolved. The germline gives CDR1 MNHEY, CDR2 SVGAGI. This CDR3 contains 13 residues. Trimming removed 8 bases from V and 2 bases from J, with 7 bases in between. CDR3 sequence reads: CASWVPGANVLTF. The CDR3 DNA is TGTGCCAGCTGGGTGCCTGGGGCCAACGTCCTGACTTTC.

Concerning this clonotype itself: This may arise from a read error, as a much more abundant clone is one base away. The CDR3 loop is CASSLTLREETQYF. CDR3 DNA: TGTGCCAGCAGCCTGACCCTAAGGGAAGAGACCCAGTACTTC. V and J are TRBV4-2 and TRBJ2-5; no clear D. CDR1 is LGHNA, CDR2 YNFKEQ, per germline. V was pared by 4 bases and J by 3 bases, with 12 bases between. CDR3 length: 14 residues.

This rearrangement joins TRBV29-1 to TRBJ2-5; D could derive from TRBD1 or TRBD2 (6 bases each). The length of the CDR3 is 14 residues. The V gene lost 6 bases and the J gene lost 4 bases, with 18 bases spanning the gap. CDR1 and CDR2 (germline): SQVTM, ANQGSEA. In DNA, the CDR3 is TGCAGCGTCCTAACATTAACGGGGGCAGAGACCCAGTACTTC. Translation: CSVLTLTGAETQYF.

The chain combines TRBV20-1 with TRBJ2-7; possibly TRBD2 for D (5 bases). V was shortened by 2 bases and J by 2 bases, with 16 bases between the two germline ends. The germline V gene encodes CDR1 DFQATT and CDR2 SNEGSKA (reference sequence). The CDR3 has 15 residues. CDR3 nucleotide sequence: TGCAGTGCTAGACCTCCGGGGATGAAGCCCTACGAGCAGTACTTC. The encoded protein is CSARPPGMKPYEQYF.

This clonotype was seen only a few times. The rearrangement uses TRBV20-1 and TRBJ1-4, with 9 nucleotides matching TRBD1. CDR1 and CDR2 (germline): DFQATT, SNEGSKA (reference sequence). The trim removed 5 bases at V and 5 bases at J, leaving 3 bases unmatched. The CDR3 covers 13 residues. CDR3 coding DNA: TGCAGTGCTCAGGGACAGGGCAATGAAAAACTGTTTTTT. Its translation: CSAQGQGNEKLFF.

CDR3 coding DNA: TGCGCCAGCAAACCGAGGACGGACCTGAAAGCTTTCTTT. Translating gives CASKPRTDLKAFF. The V call is TRBV4-1, the J call TRBJ1-1; no firm D call. Trimming removed 7 bases at V and 9 bases at J, with 18 bases between. The germline CDR1 and CDR2 sequences are MGHRA and YSYEKL. The CDR3 has 13 residues.

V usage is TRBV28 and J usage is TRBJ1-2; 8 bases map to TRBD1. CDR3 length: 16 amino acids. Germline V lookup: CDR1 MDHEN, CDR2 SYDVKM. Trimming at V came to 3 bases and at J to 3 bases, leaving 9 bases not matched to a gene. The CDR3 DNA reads TGTGCCAGCAGTTTCACGACAGGGGAGCTCGACTATGGCTACACCTTC. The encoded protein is CASSFTTGELDYGYTF.

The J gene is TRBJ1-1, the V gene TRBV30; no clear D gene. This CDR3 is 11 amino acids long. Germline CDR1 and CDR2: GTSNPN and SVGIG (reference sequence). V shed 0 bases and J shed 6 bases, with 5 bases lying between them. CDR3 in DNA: TGTGCCTGGAGTGTAATCGCTGAAGCTTTCTTT. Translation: CAWSVIAEAFF.

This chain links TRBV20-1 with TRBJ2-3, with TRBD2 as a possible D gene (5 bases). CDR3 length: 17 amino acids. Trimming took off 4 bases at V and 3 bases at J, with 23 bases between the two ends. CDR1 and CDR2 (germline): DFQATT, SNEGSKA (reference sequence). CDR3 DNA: TGCAGTGCTAAAGCCGCGGCGGCCTCCTGGAGGACAGATACGCAGTATTTT. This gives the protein CSAKAAAASWRTDTQYF.

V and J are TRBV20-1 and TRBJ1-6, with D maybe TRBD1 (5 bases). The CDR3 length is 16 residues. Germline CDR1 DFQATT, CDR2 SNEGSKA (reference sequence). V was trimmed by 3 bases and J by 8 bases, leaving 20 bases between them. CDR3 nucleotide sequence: TGCAGTGCTAGGGGCTGGGCGGGGACCAGGGATTCACCCCTCCACTTT. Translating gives CSARGWAGTRDSPLHF.

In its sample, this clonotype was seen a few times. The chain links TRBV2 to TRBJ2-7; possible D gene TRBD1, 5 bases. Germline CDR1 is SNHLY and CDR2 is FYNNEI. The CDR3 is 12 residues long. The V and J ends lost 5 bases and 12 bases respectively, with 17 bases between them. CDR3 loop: CASSLTALVVYF. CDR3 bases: TGTGCCAGCAGTCTGACAGCCTTAGTGGTGTACTTC.

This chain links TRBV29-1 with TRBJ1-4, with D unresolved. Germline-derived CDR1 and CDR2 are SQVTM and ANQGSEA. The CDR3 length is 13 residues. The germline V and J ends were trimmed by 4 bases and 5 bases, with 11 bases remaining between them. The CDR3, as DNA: TGCAGCGTTGGCGGCACCAAGAATGAAAAACTGTTTTTT. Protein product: CSVGGTKNEKLFF.

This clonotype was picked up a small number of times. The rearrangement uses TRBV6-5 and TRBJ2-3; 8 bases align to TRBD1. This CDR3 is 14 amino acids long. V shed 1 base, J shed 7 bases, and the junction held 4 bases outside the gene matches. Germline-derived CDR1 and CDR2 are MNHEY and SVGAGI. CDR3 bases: TGTGCCAGCAGTTACTTACAGGGGGAAAATACGCAGTATTTT. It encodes CASSYLQGENTQYF.

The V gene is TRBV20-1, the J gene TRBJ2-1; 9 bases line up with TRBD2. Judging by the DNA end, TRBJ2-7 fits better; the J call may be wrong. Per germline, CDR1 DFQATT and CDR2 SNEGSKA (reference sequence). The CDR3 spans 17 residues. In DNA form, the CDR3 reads TGCAGTGCTAGAGATCCAGGCGGGGGGGCCTCCTACAATGAGCAGTACTTC. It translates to CSARDPGGGASYNEQYF.

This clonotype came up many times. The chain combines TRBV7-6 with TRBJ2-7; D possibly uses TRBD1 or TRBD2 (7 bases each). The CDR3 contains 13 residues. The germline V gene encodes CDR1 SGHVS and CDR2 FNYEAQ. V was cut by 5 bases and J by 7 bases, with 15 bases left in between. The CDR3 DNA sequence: TGTGCCAGCAGCCCAGGGGGGGCGCGTGAGCAGTACTTC. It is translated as CASSPGGAREQYF.

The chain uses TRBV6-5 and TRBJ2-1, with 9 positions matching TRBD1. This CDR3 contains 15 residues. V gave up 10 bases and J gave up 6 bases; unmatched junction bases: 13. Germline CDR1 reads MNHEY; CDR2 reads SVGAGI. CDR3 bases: TGTGCCACCGCCTTAGAGACAGGGGGTATCAATGAGCAGTTCTTC. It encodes CATALETGGINEQFF.

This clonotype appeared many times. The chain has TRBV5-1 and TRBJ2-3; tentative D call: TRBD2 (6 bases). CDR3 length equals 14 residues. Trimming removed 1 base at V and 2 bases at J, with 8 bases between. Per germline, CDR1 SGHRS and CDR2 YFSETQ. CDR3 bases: TGCGCCAGCAGCTTGCAGGGACTCACAGATACGCAGTATTTT. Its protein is CASSLQGLTDTQYF.

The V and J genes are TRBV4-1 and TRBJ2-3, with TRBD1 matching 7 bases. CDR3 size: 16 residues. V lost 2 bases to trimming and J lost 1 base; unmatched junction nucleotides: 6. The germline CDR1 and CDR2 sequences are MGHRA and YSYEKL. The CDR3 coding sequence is TGCGCCAGCAGCCAAATACAGGGGATTGGCACAGATACGCAGTATTTT. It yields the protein CASSQIQGIGTDTQYF.

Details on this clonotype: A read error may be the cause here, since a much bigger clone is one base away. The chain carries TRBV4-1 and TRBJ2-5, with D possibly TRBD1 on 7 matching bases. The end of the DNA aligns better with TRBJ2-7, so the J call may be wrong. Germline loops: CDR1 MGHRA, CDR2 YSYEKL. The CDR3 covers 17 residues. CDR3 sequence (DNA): TGCGCCAGCAGCCAAGATTCTTTGCAGGGGGGATGCTACGAGCAGTACTTC. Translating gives CASSQDSLQGGCYEQYF.

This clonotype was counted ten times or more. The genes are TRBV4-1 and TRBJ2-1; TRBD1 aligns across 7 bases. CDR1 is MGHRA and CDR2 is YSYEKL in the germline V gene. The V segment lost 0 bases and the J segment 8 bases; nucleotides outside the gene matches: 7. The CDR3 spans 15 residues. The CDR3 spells CASSQDQRGLDEQFF. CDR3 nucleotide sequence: TGCGCCAGCAGCCAAGATCAGAGGGGGCTGGATGAGCAGTTCTTC.

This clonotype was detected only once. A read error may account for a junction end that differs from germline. CDR3 sequence (DNA): TGTGCCAGCAGCGCGAGGGGTACCGGGGAGCGGTTTTTT. Translation: CASSARGTGERFF. This chain uses TRBV25-1 with TRBJ2-2; D may be TRBD1 or TRBD2 (5 bases each). The CDR3 totals 13 residues. In germline, CDR1 is MGHDK, CDR2 SYGVNS.

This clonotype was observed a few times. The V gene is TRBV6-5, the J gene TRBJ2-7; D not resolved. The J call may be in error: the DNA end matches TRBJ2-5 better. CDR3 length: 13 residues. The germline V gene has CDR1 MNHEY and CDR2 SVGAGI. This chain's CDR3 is CASSYDYSGTQYF. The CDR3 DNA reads TGTGCCAGCAGTTACGATTACAGTGGGACCCAGTACTTC.

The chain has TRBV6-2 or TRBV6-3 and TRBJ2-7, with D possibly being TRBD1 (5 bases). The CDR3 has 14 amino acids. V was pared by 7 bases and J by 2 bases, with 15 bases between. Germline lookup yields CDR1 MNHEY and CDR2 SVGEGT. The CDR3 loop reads CASKKGVGAYEQYF. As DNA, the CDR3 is TGTGCCAGCAAGAAAGGGGTAGGCGCCTACGAGCAGTACTTC.